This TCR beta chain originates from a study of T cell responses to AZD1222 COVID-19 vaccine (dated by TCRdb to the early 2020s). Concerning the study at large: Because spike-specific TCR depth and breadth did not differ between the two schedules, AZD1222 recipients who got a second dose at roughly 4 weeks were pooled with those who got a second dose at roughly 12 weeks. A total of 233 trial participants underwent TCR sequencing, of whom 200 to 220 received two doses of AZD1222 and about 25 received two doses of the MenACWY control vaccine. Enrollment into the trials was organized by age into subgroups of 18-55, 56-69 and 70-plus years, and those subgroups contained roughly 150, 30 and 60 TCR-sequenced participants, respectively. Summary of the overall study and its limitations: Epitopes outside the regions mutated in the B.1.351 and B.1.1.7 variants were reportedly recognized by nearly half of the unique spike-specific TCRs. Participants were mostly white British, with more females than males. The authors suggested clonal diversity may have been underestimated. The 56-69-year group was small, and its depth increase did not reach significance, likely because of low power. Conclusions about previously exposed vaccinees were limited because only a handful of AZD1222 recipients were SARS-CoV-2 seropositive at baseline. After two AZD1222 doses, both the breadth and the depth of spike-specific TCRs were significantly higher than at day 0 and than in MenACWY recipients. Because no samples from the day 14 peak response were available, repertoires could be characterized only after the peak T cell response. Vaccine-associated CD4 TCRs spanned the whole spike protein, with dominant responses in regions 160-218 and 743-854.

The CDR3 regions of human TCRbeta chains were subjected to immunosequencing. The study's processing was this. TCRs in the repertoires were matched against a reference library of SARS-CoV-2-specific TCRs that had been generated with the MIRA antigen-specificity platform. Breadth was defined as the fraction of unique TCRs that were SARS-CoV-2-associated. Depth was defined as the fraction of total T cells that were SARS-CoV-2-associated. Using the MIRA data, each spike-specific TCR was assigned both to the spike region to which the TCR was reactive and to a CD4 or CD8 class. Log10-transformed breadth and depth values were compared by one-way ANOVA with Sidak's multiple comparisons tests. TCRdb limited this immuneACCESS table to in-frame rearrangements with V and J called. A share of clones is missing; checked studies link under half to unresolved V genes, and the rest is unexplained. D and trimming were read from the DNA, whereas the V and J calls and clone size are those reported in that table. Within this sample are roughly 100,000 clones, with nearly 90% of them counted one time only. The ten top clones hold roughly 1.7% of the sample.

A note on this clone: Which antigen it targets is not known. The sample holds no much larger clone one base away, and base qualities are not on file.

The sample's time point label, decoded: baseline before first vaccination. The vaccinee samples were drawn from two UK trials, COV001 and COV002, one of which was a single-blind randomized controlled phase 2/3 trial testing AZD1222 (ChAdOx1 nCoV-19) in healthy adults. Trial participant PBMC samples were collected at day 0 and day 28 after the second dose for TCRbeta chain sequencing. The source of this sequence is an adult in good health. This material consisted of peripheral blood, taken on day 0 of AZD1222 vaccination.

The CDR3: CASSLIARGGSSPLHF. The DNA reads as follows: TGTGCCAGCAGCTTAATCGCCCGGGGAGGGAGTTCACCCCTCCACTTT. The rearranged segments are TRBV7-2 and TRBJ1-6; the D gene cannot be named for sure. Measured from the cysteine to the phenylalanine, the CDR3 is 16 residues long. Only the CDR3 portion is preserved as DNA: 48 bases, with reading frame beginning at the first base. From a lookup of the germline V gene, CDR1 and CDR2 are SGHTA and FQGNSA. A distance of 17 bases separates the germline ends of V and J, which lose 2 bases and 9 bases respectively. The variable domain in full, with residues beyond the CDR3 obtained from the reference TRBV7-2 and TRBJ1-6 genes, is GAGVSQSPSNKVTEKGKDVELRCDPISGHTALYWYRQSLGQGLEFLIYFQGNSAPDKSGLPSDRFSAERTGGSVSTLTIQRTQQEDSAVYLCASSLIARGGSSPLHFGNGTRLTVT.